The clone carrying this T cell receptor (beta chain) is labeled as medium-sized. No antigen is known for it. PBMCs were derived from approximately 10 ml fresh peripheral blood. The J segment lost 4 bases and the V segment lost 1 base, leaving 0 bases of the junction unmatched. Germline V gene sequence: CDR1 MNHNS, CDR2 SASEGT. This CDR3 is built from 14 residues. The data were obtained in a study of T cells in Graves' hyperthyroidism and ophthalmopathy. Overall study results and limits: The model forecast ophthalmopathy, anticipating it by a median around 6.4 months before onset. Through a model of 13 V-J features, ophthalmopathy was separated from stable hyperthyroidism.

The source material, RNA transcripts, was used to amplify TCR beta CDR3 regions. First-round RT-PCR targeting the TCR CDR3 was performed with the HTBI primer set. TCRdb processed the multiplex PCR reads anew with MiXCR; each CDR3 protein has one entry. Of over 550,000 distinct CDR3 sequences in the sample, around 15% were seen once. The rearrangement joins TRBV6-1 to TRBJ2-3; 9 nucleotides agree with TRBD1. Source material: blood. This TCR came from a woman between 18 and 29 years old with Graves' hyperthyroidism. The CDR3 sequence: CASSEGQGADTQYF. For the CDR3, the DNA is TGTGCCAGCAGTGAAGGACAGGGGGCAGATACGCAGTATTTT.